The next 4 T cell receptor beta chains were all read from a single sample in a study of T cell responses to AZD1222 COVID-19 vaccine. This table comes from immunoSEQ multiplex PCR, and its TCRdb copy is limited to in-frame clones, with some not included. Among approximately 140,000 clones listed, about 93% were seen once. The source material was peripheral blood, sampled on day 0 of AZD1222 vaccination. These receptors were collected from an adult in good health.

The chain joins TRBV5-1 to TRBJ1-6; 8 nucleotides agree with TRBD1. CDR1 is SGHRS and CDR2 is YFSETQ in the germline V gene. After removal of 3 bases from V and 0 bases from J, the junction contained 5 bases not matched to a gene. The CDR3 runs to 17 residues. CDR3 loop: CASSSRQGSSYNSPLHF. The CDR3 DNA reads as TGCGCCAGCAGCTCCCGACAGGGGAGCTCCTATAATTCACCCCTCCACTTT.

This chain uses TRBV12-3 or TRBV12-4 with TRBJ2-5, with D possibly matching TRBD2 (6 bases). The V end lost 4 bases, the J end lost 5 bases, and 11 bases lay between the germline ends. CDR3 length: 13 amino acids. CDR3 region: CASSWRVAETQYF. The CDR3 DNA is TGTGCCAGCAGTTGGAGGGTCGCGGAGACCCAGTACTTC.

This CDR3 reads CASSLGELPGRSYTF. For the CDR3, the DNA is TGTGCCAGCAGCTTAGGAGAACTCCCAGGACGAAGCTACACCTTC. The chain uses TRBV7-8 and TRBJ1-2; D is undetermined. This CDR3 is built from 15 residues. V was pared by 1 base and J by 9 bases, with 18 bases between. Germline V gene data show CDR1 as SGHVS and CDR2 as FQNEAQ.

There are a few counts of this clone. The chain has TRBV29-1 and TRBJ2-7, with D perhaps TRBD2 (6 bases). V lost 7 bases and J lost 1, with 8 bases in between. The CDR3 is 11 amino acids. The germline CDR1 and CDR2 sequences are SQVTM and ANQGSEA. CDR3 protein: CSGGTSYEQYF. CDR3 DNA: TGCAGCGGCGGGACGTCCTACGAGCAGTACTTC.